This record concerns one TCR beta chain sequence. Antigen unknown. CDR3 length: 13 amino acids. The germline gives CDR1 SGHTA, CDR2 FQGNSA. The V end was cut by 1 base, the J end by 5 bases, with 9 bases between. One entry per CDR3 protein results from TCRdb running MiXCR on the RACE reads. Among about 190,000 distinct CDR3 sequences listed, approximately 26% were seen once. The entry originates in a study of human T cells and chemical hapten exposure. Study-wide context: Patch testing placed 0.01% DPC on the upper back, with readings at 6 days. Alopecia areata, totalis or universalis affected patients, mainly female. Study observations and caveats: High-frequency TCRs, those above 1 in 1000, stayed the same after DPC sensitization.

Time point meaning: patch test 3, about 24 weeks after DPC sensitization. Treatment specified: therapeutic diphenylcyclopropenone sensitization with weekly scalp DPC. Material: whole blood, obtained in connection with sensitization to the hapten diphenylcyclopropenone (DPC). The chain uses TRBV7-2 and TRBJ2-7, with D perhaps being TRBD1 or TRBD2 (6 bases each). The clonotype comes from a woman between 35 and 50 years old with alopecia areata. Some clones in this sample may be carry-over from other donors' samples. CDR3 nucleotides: TGTGCCAGCAGCTTAGGAGGGGGGAACGAGCAGTACTTC. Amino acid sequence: CASSLGGGNEQYF.